These 20 T cell receptor beta chains share one sample of origin, sequenced in a study of blood T cell repertoires in COVID-19. The data were produced by immunoSEQ multiplex PCR, yet TCRdb's version contains in-frame clones alone and is incomplete. The table has hundreds of thousands of clones, around 87% seen once. Sequencing was done on a sample of peripheral blood. The receptors originated from a man aged 65 to 85 with acute or convalescent COVID-19.

The chain joins TRBV20-1 to TRBJ1-5; D may be TRBD1 (5 bases). There are 13 residues in the CDR3. Germline V lookup: CDR1 DFQATT, CDR2 SNEGSKA (reference sequence). Trimming left V 3 bases short and J 6 bases short, with 12 bases between. CDR3 loop: CSASPGGGQPQHF. CDR3 in DNA: TGCAGTGCTAGTCCCGGGGGAGGTCAGCCCCAGCATTTT.

This clone was picked up a small number of times. This CDR3 is CASSLGLDSYNEQFF. CDR3 DNA: TGTGCCAGCAGCTTAGGGCTGGACAGCTACAATGAGCAGTTCTTC. The chain employs TRBV11-2 and TRBJ2-1; weak D call: TRBD1 (6 bases). The CDR3 loop spans 15 amino acids. The V and J ends lost 1 base and 3 bases respectively, with 10 bases between them. Germline V gene lookup returns CDR1 SGHAT and CDR2 FQNNGV.

This clone was observed a single time. The chain recombines TRBV7-2 with TRBJ2-7; the match to TRBD1 covers 7 bases. There are 17 residues in the CDR3. The ends lost 2 bases at V and 3 bases at J; junction bases unmatched: 13. Per germline, CDR1 SGHTA and CDR2 FQGNSA. As DNA, the CDR3 is TGTGCCAGCAGCTTATCCCCCCGACAGGGTCGTCTCTACGAGCAGTACTTC. Protein sequence: CASSLSPRQGRLYEQYF.

CDR3 loop: CASSRGRGYQPQHF. CDR3 coding DNA: TGTGCCAGCAGCCGAGGCCGGGGGTATCAGCCCCAGCATTTT. The rearrangement uses TRBV21-1 and TRBJ1-5. TRBV21-1 is listed as a pseudogene. The CDR3 sequence is 14 residues long.

J is TRBJ2-3 and V is TRBV23-1; 14 bases are shared with TRBD2. TRBV23-1 is labeled an ORF, and its function is uncertain. The ends lost 6 bases at V and 3 bases at J; junction bases unmatched: 11. CDR3 length equals 18 residues. This CDR3 is CASSRLAGGRGRTDTQYF. DNA of the CDR3: TGCGCCAGCAGCCGACTAGCGGGAGGGAGGGGGAGGACAGATACGCAGTATTTT.

V is TRBV30 and J is TRBJ1-1, with D unresolved. CDR3 length equals 15 residues. V dropped 2 bases and J dropped 1 base, with 14 bases sitting between them. The germline V gene encodes CDR1 GTSNPN and CDR2 SVGIG (reference sequence). This CDR3 reads CAWSYSGKGNTEAFF. Written as DNA, the CDR3 is TGTGCCTGGAGTTACTCGGGAAAGGGGAACACTGAAGCTTTCTTT.

Turning to this clone: The same CDR3 is also encoded by other DNA sequences in this sample. The gene calls are TRBV5-1 and TRBJ1-2; perhaps TRBD1 as D (5 bases). CDR3 length equals 13 residues. Germline V gives CDR1 SGHRS, CDR2 YFSETQ. V was trimmed by 0 bases and J by 6 bases, leaving 9 bases between them. CDR3 sequence reads: CASSLGQGDGYTF. CDR3 DNA: TGCGCCAGCAGCTTGGGTCAGGGCGATGGCTACACCTTC. Filled out from reference TRBV5-1 and TRBJ1-2, the complete variable domain reads KAGVTQTPRYLIKTRGQQVTLSCSPISGHRSVSWYQQTPGQGLQFLFEYFSETQRNKGNFPGRFSGRQFSNSRSEMNVSTLELGDSALYLCASSLGQGDGYTFGSGTRLTVV.

The genes are TRBV3-1 (or the pseudogene TRBV3-2) and TRBJ2-7; maybe TRBD2 (5 bases). Deletions cut 4 bases from V and 4 bases from J, with 8 bases between. The CDR3 consists of 12 residues. The germline V gene encodes CDR1 LGHDT and CDR2 YNNKEL (reference sequence). CDR3 nucleotides: TGTGCCAGCAGCCTCGGGGAATACGAGCAGTACTTC. Encoded protein: CASSLGEYEQYF.

The chain has TRBV29-1 and TRBJ2-2, with 7 bases matching TRBD2. This CDR3 has 19 amino acids. Trimming cost V 7 bases and J 3 bases; bases outside gene matches: 23. CDR1 is SQVTM and CDR2 is ANQGSEA in the germline V gene. The CDR3: CSDIIRLAPAGQYTGELFF. The CDR3 DNA follows: TGCAGCGACATTATTCGACTAGCTCCTGCGGGGCAATACACCGGGGAGCTGTTTTTT.

The rearrangement uses TRBV28 and TRBJ2-5; D is possibly TRBD2 (5 bases). There are 14 residues in the CDR3. CDR1 is MDHEN and CDR2 is SYDVKM in the germline V gene. Trimming took 6 bases from V and 7 from J, leaving 18 bases between them. The DNA for the CDR3 is TGTGCCAGCAGCTCTGGAGGTAAATTCGGGACCCAGTACTTC. It codes for CASSSGGKFGTQYF.

This clone was detected only once. This chain connects TRBV7-2 to TRBJ1-3, with D unresolved. Germline lookup yields CDR1 SGHTA and CDR2 FQGNSA. Trimming shortened V by 5 bases and J by 9 bases, and 11 bases separated the two germline ends. CDR3 length equals 12 residues. The CDR3 bases are TGTGCCAGCAGCCCCGACATCGGCACCATATATTTT. Protein: CASSPDIGTIYF.

V and J are TRBV5-1 and TRBJ2-7, with 10 bases matching TRBD1. The J segment lost 5 bases and the V segment lost 4 bases, leaving 6 bases of the junction unmatched. This CDR3 spans 14 amino acids. Germline CDR1 is SGHRS and CDR2 is YFSETQ. The CDR3 DNA is TGCGCCAGCAGCCAGAGACAGGGGGCCGACGAGCAGTACTTC. This translates into CASSQRQGADEQYF.

This sequence joins TRBV4-2 and TRBJ2-5, with 12 bases fitting TRBD2. The V and J ends lost 4 bases and 5 bases, in that order; junction bases with no gene match: 17. This CDR3 has 19 amino acids. Germline V gives CDR1 LGHNA, CDR2 YNFKEQ. Here the CDR3 DNA reads TGTGCCAGCAGCCGAGTAGAGGGGCTAGCGGGGGGGGACTATGAGACCCAGTACTTC. Residues: CASSRVEGLAGGDYETQYF.

This sequence joins TRBV19 and TRBJ2-1; TRBD2 matches at 9 bases. The CDR3 is 17 residues long. Germline CDR1 reads LNHDA; CDR2 reads SQIVND (reference sequence). After removal of 5 bases from V and 2 bases from J, the junction contained 10 bases not matched to a gene. CDR3 in DNA: TGTGCCAGTAGTGTCGACGGAGGCGGGGGGGCCTACAATGAGCAGTTCTTC. Amino acid sequence: CASSVDGGGGAYNEQFF. The entire variable domain, with the rest obtained from reference TRBV19 and TRBJ2-1, is as follows: DGGITQSPKYLFRKEGQNVTLSCEQNLNHDAMYWYRQDPGQGLRLIYYSQIVNDFQKGDIAEGYSVSREKKESFPLTVTSAQKNPTAFYLCASSVDGGGGAYNEQFFGPGTRLTVL.

The chain joins TRBV5-1 to TRBJ2-7, with TRBD1 as a possible D gene (5 bases). Trimming shortened V by 4 bases and J by 5 bases, and 16 bases separated the two germline ends. CDR3 size: 14 residues. Germline CDR1 and CDR2: SGHRS and YFSETQ. Here the CDR3 reads CASSPMAGNHEQYF. CDR3 in DNA: TGCGCCAGCAGCCCCATGGCAGGGAACCACGAGCAGTACTTC.

The CDR3 region is CASRLGVSDTQYF. The CDR3 DNA reads as TGTGCCAGCAGGTTGGGAGTCTCAGATACGCAGTATTTT. The chain combines TRBV2 with TRBJ2-3; weak D call: TRBD2 (5 bases). Germline CDR1 reads SNHLY; CDR2 reads FYNNEI. The V gene lost 6 bases and the J gene lost 4 bases, with 11 bases spanning the gap. The CDR3 has 13 residues.

This clone showed up just once. V and J are TRBV27 and TRBJ2-7; D is uncertain. Germline V gene lookup returns CDR1 MNHEY and CDR2 SMNVEV (reference sequence). The V and J ends lost 2 bases and 7 bases respectively, with 21 bases between them. CDR3 length: 16 residues. CDR3 sequence reads: CASSLTAIPLSREQYF. The CDR3 bases are TGTGCCAGCAGTTTAACCGCCATTCCCCTCTCTAGGGAGCAGTACTTC.

The chain is built from TRBV3-1 (or the pseudogene TRBV3-2) and TRBJ2-3, with D tentatively TRBD2 (6 bases). CDR1 and CDR2 (germline): LGHDT, YNNKEL (reference sequence). CDR3 size: 16 residues. Trimming pared 2 bases from V and 0 bases from J, leaving 12 bases between. CDR3 nucleotide sequence: TGTGCCAGCAGCCAACACGGGAGAGGGAGCACAGATACGCAGTATTTT. Translation: CASSQHGRGSTDTQYF.

The V call is TRBV28, the J call TRBJ2-7, with a weak D call TRBD1 (5 bases). The germline CDR1 and CDR2 sequences are MDHEN and SYDVKM. The CDR3 consists of 13 residues. The V end was cut by 4 bases, the J end by 3 bases, with 10 bases between. CDR3 nucleotides: TGTGCCAGCAGTTCGCAGGGAATCTACGAGCAGTACTTC. As protein: CASSSQGIYEQYF.

This chain links TRBV13 with TRBJ2-1, with a possible D match to TRBD2 (6 bases). Trimming removed 1 base from V and 0 bases from J, with 16 bases in between. CDR3 length equals 18 residues. Per the germline V gene, CDR1 is PRHDT and CDR2 is FYEKMQ (reference sequence). The CDR3, as DNA: TGTGCCAGCAGCTTAGCCCGGACCTCCGGGAGCTCCTACAATGAGCAGTTCTTC. Translated: CASSLARTSGSSYNEQFF.